This T cell receptor (beta chain) was sequenced during a study of T cells in Graves' hyperthyroidism and ophthalmopathy. This clonotype was seen at least ten times. V lost 7 bases to trimming and J lost 5 bases, with 17 bases between them. Germline V gene data show CDR1 as SNHLY and CDR2 as FYNNEI. CDR3 size: 14 residues. TCR beta CDR3 regions were amplified from RNA. The HTBI primer set drove a first-round RT-PCR of the TCR CDR3. From the multiplex PCR reads, TCRdb called clonotypes with MiXCR, one entry per CDR3 protein. The table lists 300,000 to 450,000 distinct CDR3 sequences, more than 12% of them singletons.

The receptor was isolated from a woman aged 25 to 39 with Graves' ophthalmopathy. Material for sequencing was blood. This chain joins TRBV2 and TRBJ1-1, with D possibly matching TRBD1 (6 bases). The CDR3 is CASTYRAITTEAFF. CDR3 coding DNA: TGTGCCAGCACCTACAGGGCTATTACGACTGAAGCTTTCTTT.